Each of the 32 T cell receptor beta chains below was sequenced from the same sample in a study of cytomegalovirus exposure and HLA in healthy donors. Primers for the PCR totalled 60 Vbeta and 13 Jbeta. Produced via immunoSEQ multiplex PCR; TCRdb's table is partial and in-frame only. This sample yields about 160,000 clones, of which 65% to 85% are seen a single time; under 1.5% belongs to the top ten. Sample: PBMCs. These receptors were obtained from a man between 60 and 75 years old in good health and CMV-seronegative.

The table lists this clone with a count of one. The CDR3 region has the DNA TGTGCCAGCAGCCGGACGCGGGGATTTGGCACAGATACGCAGTATTTT. Its translation is CASSRTRGFGTDTQYF. This chain links TRBV7-2 with TRBJ2-3; maybe TRBD2 (6 bases). Germline assignment: CDR1 SGHTA and CDR2 FQGNSA. This CDR3 has 16 residues. Trimming removed 5 bases from V and 1 base from J, with 16 bases in between.

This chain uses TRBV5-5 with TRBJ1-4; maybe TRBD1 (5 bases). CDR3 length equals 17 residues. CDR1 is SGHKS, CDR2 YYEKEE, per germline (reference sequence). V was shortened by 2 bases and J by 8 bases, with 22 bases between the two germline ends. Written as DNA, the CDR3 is TGTGCCAGCAGCTTACGACCTAAAACGGCGGGGGAGGAAAAACTGTTTTTT. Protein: CASSLRPKTAGEEKLFF.

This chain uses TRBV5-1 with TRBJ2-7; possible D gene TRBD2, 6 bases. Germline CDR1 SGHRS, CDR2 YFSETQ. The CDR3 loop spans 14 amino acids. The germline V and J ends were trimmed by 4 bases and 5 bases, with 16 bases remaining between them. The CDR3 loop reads CASSTSGVRDEQYF. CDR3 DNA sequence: TGCGCCAGCAGCACCTCGGGAGTACGGGACGAGCAGTACTTC.

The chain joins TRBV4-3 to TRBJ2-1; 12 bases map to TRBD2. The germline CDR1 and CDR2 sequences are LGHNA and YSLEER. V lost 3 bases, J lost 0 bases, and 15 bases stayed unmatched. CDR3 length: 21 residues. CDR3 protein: CASSHLRVPSGRGSSYNEQFF. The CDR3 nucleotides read TGCGCCAGCAGCCATCTAAGAGTCCCTAGCGGGAGGGGGAGCTCCTACAATGAGCAGTTCTTC.

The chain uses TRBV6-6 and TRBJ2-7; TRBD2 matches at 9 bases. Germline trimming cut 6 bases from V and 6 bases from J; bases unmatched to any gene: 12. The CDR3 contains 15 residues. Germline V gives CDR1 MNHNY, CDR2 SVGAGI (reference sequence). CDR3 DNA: TGTGCCAGCAGAGGGGGGCTAGCGGGGTTTTCCGAGCAGTACTTC. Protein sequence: CASRGGLAGFSEQYF.

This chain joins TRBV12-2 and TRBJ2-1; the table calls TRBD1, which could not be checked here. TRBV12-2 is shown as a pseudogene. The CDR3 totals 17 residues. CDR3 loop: CASRLAVRGRSYNEQFF. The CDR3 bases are TGTGCAAGTCGCTTAGCGGTCAGGGGGCGCTCCTACAATGAGCAGTTCTTC.

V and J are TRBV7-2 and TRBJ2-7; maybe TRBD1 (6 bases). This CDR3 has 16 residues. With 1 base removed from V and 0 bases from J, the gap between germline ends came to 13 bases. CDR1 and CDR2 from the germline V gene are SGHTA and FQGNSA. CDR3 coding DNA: TGTGCCAGCAGCTTAGGTTCTCAGGGGAGCTCCTACGAGCAGTACTTC. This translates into CASSLGSQGSSYEQYF.

The CDR3 bases are TGCGCCAGCAGCCCCCGACTAGCTGGGGAGACCCAGTACTTC. This codes for CASSPRLAGETQYF. The chain joins TRBV4-3 to TRBJ2-5; TRBD2 matches 7 bases. Germline assignment: CDR1 LGHNA and CDR2 YSLEER. CDR3 length: 14 amino acids. The V segment lost 4 bases and the J segment 5 bases; nucleotides outside the gene matches: 7.

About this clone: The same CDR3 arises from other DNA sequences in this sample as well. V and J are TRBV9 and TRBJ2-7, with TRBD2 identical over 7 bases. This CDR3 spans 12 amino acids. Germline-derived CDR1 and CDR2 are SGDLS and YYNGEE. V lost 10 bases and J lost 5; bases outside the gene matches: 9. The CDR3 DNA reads TGTGCCTCATCGGGGGGAGGAGACGAGCAGTACTTC. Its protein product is CASSGGGDEQYF.

The CDR3 DNA follows: TGTGCCAGCAGCTTAGAAGTCGGGGTGTCCTACGAGCAGTACTTC. Translation gives CASSLEVGVSYEQYF. The rearrangement links TRBV7-8 to TRBJ2-7, with a weak D call TRBD2 (5 bases). Germline V gene data show CDR1 as SGHVS and CDR2 as FQNEAQ. This CDR3 comprises 15 residues. The V end lost 1 base, the J end lost 1 base, and 11 bases lay between the germline ends.

The CDR3 is CAGARQRNSYEQYF. In nucleotides, the CDR3 is TGTGCCGGCGCAAGACAGCGAAACTCCTACGAGCAGTACTTC. The chain recombines TRBV7-5 with TRBJ2-7; the tabulated D call, TRBD1, remains unverified against the DNA. TRBV7-5 is an annotated pseudogene. The CDR3 length is 14 residues.

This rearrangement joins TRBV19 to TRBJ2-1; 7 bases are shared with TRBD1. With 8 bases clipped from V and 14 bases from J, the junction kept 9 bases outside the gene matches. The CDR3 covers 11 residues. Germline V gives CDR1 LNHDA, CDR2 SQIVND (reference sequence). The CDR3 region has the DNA TGTGCCAGTCGGAAGACAGGGTACGAGTTCTTC. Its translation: CASRKTGYEFF.

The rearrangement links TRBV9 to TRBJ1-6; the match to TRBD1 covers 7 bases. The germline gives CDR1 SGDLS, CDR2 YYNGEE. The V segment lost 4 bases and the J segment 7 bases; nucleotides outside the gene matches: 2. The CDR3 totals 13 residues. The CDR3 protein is CASSTGVNSPLHF. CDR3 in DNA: TGTGCCAGCAGCACAGGGGTGAATTCACCCCTCCACTTT.

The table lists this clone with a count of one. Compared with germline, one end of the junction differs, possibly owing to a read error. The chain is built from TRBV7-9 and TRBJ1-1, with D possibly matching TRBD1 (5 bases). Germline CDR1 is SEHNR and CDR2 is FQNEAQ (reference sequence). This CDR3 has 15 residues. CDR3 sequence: CSSSFGPTAYVEAFF. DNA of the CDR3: TGTTCCAGCAGCTTCGGACCGACAGCCTACGTCGAGGCTTTCTTT.

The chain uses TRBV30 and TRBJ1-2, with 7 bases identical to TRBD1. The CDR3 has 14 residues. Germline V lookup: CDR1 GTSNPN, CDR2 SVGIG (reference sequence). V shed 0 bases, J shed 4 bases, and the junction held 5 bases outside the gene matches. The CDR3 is CAWSVRGQGYGYTF. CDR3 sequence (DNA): TGTGCCTGGAGTGTAAGGGGGCAAGGCTATGGCTACACCTTC. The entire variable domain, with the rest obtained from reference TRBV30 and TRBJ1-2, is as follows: SQTIHQWPATLVQPVGSPLSLECTVEGTSNPNLYWYRQAAGRGLQLLFYSVGIGQISSEVPQNLSASRPQDRQFILSSKKLLLSDSGFYLCAWSVRGQGYGYTFGSGTRLTVV.

The CDR3 coding sequence is TGCGCCAGCAGCTTGGAAGGCGGGAAGGAGACCCAGTACTTC. This translates into CASSLEGGKETQYF. This rearrangement joins TRBV5-1 to TRBJ2-5, with TRBD2 as a possible D gene (6 bases). This CDR3 comprises 14 residues. V lost 0 bases and J 5 bases, leaving 11 bases between the germline ends. The germline CDR1 and CDR2 sequences are SGHRS and YFSETQ.

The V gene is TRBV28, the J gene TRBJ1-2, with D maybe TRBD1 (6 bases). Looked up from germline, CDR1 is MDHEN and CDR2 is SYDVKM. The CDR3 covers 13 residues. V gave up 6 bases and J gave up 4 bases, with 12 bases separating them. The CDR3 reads CASRSGGVYGYTF. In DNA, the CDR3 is TGTGCCAGCAGGTCGGGGGGCGTCTATGGCTACACCTTC.

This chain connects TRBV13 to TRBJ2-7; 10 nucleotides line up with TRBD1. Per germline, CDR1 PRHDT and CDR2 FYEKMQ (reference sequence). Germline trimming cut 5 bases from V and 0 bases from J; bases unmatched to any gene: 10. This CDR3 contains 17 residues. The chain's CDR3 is CASSIRRDRGPSYEQYF. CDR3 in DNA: TGTGCCAGCAGCATCCGCCGGGACAGGGGACCCTCCTACGAGCAGTACTTC.

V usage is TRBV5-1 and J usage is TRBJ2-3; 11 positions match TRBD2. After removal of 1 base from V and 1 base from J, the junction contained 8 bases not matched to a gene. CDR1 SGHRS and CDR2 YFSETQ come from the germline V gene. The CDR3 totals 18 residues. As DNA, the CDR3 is TGCGCCAGCAGCTTGCTCACTAGCGGGAGAACGGGCACAGATACGCAGTATTTT. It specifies CASSLLTSGRTGTDTQYF.

In DNA form, the CDR3 reads TGCGCCAGCAGTCAATCAGGACAGGGGCCTGGAAACACCATATATTTT. Its translation is CASSQSGQGPGNTIYF. This chain connects TRBV23-1 to TRBJ1-3, with 9 bases identical to TRBD1. TRBV23-1 has ORF status, its function being uncertain. Trimming took 0 bases from V and 2 from J; bases not matched to a gene: 2. The length of the CDR3 is 16 residues.

The CDR3 DNA sequence: TGTGCCAGCGGCCTCGGAGGGCGAGGAAACACCATATATTTT. Protein: CASGLGGRGNTIYF. The chain joins TRBV6-1 to TRBJ1-3; D gene uncertain. This CDR3 is 14 amino acids long. Trimming removed 8 bases at V and 4 bases at J, with 15 bases between. Germline CDR1 and CDR2: MNHNS and SASEGT.

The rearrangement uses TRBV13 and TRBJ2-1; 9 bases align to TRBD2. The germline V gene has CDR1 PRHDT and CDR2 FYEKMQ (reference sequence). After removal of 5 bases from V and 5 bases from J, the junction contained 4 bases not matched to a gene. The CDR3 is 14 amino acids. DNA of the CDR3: TGTGCCAGCAGCGGGAAGCGGGGGGACAATGAGCAGTTCTTC. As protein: CASSGKRGDNEQFF.

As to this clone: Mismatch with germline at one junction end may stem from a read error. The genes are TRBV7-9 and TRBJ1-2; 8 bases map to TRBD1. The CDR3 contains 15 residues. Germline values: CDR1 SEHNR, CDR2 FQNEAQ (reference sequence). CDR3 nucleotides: TGTTCCAGCAGCTTAAGTTCAGGGGGCGGCTATGGCTACACCTTC. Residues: CSSSLSSGGGYGYTF. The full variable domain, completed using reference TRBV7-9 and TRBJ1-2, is DTGVSQNPRHKITKRGQNVTFRCDPISEHNRLYWYRQTLGQGPEFLTYFQNEAQLEKSRLLSDRFSAERPKGSFSTLEIQRTEQGDSAMYLCSSSLSSGGGYGYTFGSGTRLTVV.

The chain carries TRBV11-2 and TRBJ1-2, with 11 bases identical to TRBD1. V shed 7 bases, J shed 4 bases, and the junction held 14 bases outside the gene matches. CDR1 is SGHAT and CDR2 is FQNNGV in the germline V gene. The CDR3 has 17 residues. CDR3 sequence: CASTFGTGGALGYGYTF. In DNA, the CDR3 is TGTGCCAGCACCTTTGGGACAGGGGGAGCGTTAGGCTATGGCTACACCTTC.

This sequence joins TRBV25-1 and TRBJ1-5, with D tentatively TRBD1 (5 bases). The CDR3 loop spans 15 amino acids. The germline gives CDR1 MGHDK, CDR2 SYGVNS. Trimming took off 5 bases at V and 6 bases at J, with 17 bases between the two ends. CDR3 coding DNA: TGTGCCAGCAGTCAATCGGGGGGTTTAGGTCAGCCCCAGCATTTT. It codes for CASSQSGGLGQPQHF.

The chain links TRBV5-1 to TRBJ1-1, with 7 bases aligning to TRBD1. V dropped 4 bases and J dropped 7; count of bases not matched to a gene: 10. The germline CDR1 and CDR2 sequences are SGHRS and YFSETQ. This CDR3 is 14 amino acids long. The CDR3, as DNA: TGCGCCAGCAGCCCCCAGACAGGGAGTGATGAAGCTTTCTTT. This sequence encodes CASSPQTGSDEAFF.

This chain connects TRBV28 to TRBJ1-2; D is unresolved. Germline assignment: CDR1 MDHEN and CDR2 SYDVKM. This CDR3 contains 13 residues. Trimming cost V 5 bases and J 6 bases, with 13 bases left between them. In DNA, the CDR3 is TGTGCCAGCAGTCCTCCCAAGCTCAATGGCTACACCTTC. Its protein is CASSPPKLNGYTF.

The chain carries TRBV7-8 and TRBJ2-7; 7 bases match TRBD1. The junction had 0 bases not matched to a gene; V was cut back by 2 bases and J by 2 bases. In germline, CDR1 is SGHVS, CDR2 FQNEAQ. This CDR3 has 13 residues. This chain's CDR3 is CASSLQGAYEQYF. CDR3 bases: TGTGCCAGCAGCTTACAGGGGGCCTACGAGCAGTACTTC.

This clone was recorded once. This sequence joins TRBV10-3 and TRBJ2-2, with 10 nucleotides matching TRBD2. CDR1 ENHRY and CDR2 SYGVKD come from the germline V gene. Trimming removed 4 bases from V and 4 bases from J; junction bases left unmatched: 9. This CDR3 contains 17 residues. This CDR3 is CAISGQASGGTTGELFF. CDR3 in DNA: TGTGCCATCAGTGGCCAGGCTAGCGGGGGTACCACCGGGGAGCTGTTTTTT.

CDR3 coding DNA: TGTGCCTGGAGGGGCCGGGGCAGGGGGCCCGAGCAGTACTTC. Translated: CAWRGRGRGPEQYF. The rearrangement uses TRBV30 and TRBJ2-7, with 8 bases identical to TRBD1. V shed 3 bases and J 6 bases; nucleotides not matched to a gene: 10. Germline CDR1 and CDR2: GTSNPN and SVGIG (reference sequence). The CDR3 runs 14 residues. Full variable domain (outside the CDR3, taken from reference TRBV30 and TRBJ2-7): SQTIHQWPATLVQPVGSPLSLECTVEGTSNPNLYWYRQAAGRGLQLLFYSVGIGQISSEVPQNLSASRPQDRQFILSSKKLLLSDSGFYLCAWRGRGRGPEQYFGPGTRLTVT.

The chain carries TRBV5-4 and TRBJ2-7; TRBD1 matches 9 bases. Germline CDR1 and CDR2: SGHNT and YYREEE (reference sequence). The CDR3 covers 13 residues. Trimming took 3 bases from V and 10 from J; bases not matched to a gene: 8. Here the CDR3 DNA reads TGTGCCAGCAGCTACCTGGACAGGGGTGTTCAGTACTTC. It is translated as CASSYLDRGVQYF.

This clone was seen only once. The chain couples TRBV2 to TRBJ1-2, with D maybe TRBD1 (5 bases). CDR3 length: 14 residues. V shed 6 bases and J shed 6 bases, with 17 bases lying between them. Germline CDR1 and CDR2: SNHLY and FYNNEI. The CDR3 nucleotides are TGTGCCAGCAGGGGGGGGTGGGGCTCGGATGGCTACACCTTC. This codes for CASRGGWGSDGYTF.